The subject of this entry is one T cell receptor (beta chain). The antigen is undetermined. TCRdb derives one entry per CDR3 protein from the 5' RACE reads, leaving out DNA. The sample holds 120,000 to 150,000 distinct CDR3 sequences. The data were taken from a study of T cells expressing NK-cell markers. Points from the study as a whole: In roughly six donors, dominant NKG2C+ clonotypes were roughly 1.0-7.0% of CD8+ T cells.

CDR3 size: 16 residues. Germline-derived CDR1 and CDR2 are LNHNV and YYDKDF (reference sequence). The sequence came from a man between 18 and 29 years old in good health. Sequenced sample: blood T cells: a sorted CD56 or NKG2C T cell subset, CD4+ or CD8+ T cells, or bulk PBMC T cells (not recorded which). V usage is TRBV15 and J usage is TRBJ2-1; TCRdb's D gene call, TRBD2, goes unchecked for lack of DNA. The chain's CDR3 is CATSRGTRGTYNEQFF.